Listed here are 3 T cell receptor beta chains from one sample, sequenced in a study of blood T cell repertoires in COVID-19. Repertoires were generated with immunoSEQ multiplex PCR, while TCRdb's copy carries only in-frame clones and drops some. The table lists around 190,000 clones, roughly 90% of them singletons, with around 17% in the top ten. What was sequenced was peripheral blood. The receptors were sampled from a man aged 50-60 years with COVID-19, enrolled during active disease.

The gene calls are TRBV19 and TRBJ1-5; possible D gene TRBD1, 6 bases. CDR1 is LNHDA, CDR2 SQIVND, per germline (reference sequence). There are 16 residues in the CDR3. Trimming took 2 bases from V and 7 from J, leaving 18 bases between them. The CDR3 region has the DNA TGTGCCAGTAGTATACTGTGGCAGGGGCCCTTCCAGCCCCAGCATTTT. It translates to CASSILWQGPFQPQHF. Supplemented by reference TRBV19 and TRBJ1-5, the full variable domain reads DGGITQSPKYLFRKEGQNVTLSCEQNLNHDAMYWYRQDPGQGLRLIYYSQIVNDFQKGDIAEGYSVSREKKESFPLTVTSAQKNPTAFYLCASSILWQGPFQPQHFGDGTRLSIL.

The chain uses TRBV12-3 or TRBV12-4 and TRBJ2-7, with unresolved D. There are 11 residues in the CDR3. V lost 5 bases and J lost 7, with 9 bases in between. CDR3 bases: TGTGCCAGCAGTCCTGAGGCTGAGCAGTACTTC. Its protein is CASSPEAEQYF.

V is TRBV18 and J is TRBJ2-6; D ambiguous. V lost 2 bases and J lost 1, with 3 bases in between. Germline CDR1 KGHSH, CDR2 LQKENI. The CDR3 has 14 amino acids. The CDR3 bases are TGTGCCAGCTCACCAGTATCTGGGGCCAACGTCCTGACTTTC. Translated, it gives CASSPVSGANVLTF.